The 14 T cell receptor beta chains reported below all come from one sample, sequenced in a study of CD8+CD57+ T cells in acquired aplastic anemia. Sequencing was done on patients that had shown CD8+CD57+ cell expansion by flow cytometry. It was genomic DNA that served as the template for profiling TCR beta VDJ and CDR3. Each CDR3 protein is one row after TCRdb ran MiXCR on the reads. The repertoire holds about 160,000 distinct CDR3 sequences, with about 50% as singletons. Material for sequencing was sorted CD4+, CD8+, or CD8+CD57+ T cells (not recorded which) from PBMCs. The origin of the receptors is a human donor with aplastic anemia.

The chain employs TRBV6-5 and TRBJ2-2; maybe TRBD1 (6 bases). There are 17 residues in the CDR3. Looked up from germline, CDR1 is MNHEY and CDR2 is SVGAGI. Trimming removed 4 bases from V and 1 base from J, with 16 bases in between. CDR3 in DNA: TGTGCCAGCAGTTTACGGACCAGGGGAATGAACACCGGGGAGCTGTTTTTT. It is translated as CASSLRTRGMNTGELFF.

Details on this clonotype: Its ends do not fully match the called genes, so a read error is possible. This rearrangement joins TRBV29-1 to TRBJ2-1; D ambiguous. Germline values: CDR1 SQVTM, CDR2 ANQGSEA. The CDR3 length is 13 residues. The CDR3 DNA reads as TGCAGCGTTGTCCCCGTGTCCTACAATGAGCGGTTCTTC. It codes for CSVVPVSYNERFF.

This chain links TRBV7-2 with TRBJ1-6, with no clear D. In germline, CDR1 is SGHTA, CDR2 FQGNSA. V gave up 8 bases and J gave up 9 bases, with 17 bases separating them. The CDR3 runs to 14 residues. The chain's CDR3 is CASSRQVLISPLHF. DNA for the CDR3: TGTGCCAGCTCACGCCAGGTGCTTATTTCACCCCTCCACTTT.

This clonotype was counted at least ten times. This sequence joins TRBV19 and TRBJ1-4; D may be TRBD1 (5 bases). Germline V lookup: CDR1 LNHDA, CDR2 SQIVND (reference sequence). CDR3 length: 14 residues. V was pared by 3 bases and J by 8 bases, with 13 bases between. The CDR3 loop is CASSIGQGDEKLFF. For the CDR3, the DNA is TGTGCCAGTAGTATCGGCCAGGGCGACGAAAAACTGTTTTTT.

This sequence joins TRBV28 and TRBJ1-5; D unresolved. Germline assignment: CDR1 MDHEN and CDR2 SYDVKM. The V end lost 6 bases, the J end lost 6 bases, and 12 bases lay between the germline ends. The CDR3 has 13 residues. The CDR3 DNA reads TGTGCCAGCAGCTTTTCGGACGGTCAGCCCCAGCATTTT. It specifies CASSFSDGQPQHF.

This clonotype was observed once. V and J are TRBV29-1 and TRBJ1-4; 8 nucleotides match TRBD1. Looked up from germline, CDR1 is SQVTM and CDR2 is ANQGSEA. J was trimmed by 2 bases and V by 8 bases; bases with no gene match: 4. This CDR3 has 13 residues. The CDR3 loop is CSWGQVTNEKLFF. In DNA, the CDR3 is TGCAGCTGGGGACAGGTCACTAATGAAAAACTGTTTTTT.

This rearrangement joins TRBV18 to TRBJ2-7; 9 bases map to TRBD1. J was trimmed by 5 bases and V by 4 bases; bases with no gene match: 6. The length of the CDR3 is 14 residues. Germline V gene data show CDR1 as KGHSH and CDR2 as LQKENI. The CDR3 loop reads CASSLGTGKNEQYF. The CDR3 nucleotides are TGTGCCAGCTCACTCGGGACAGGGAAAAACGAGCAGTACTTC.

The chain combines TRBV25-1 with TRBJ1-2; 8 nucleotides align to TRBD1. The germline gives CDR1 MGHDK, CDR2 SYGVNS. The CDR3 is made up of 13 amino acids. Trimming cost V 8 bases and J 0 bases; bases outside gene matches: 2. The CDR3 DNA reads TGTGCCAGCCGACAGGGGCCTAACTATGGCTACACCTTC. Translating gives CASRQGPNYGYTF.

The chain is built from TRBV24-1 and TRBJ2-3; TRBD2 is a possible D gene (5 bases). From germline, CDR1 is KGHDR and CDR2 SFDVKD. With 6 bases removed from V and 9 bases from J, the gap between germline ends came to 24 bases. CDR3 length: 16 residues. CDR3 sequence reads: CATSYFWASLGVTQYF. Here the CDR3 DNA reads TGTGCCACCAGTTACTTCTGGGCTAGCCTCGGTGTCACGCAGTATTTT.

As to this clonotype: A clone one base away is much larger, so this may be a read error. V and J are TRBV12-5 and TRBJ1-4, with 10 nucleotides matching TRBD1. This CDR3 is built from 16 residues. From germline, CDR1 is LGHNT and CDR2 FRNRAP. The CDR3 reads CAGGLTPGQGHEKLFF. In DNA form, the CDR3 reads TGTGCTGGTGGTTTAACTCCGGGACAGGGGCACGAAAAACTGTTTTTT. Combining the CDR3 with reference TRBV12-5 and TRBJ1-4 gives the whole variable domain DARVTQTPRHKVTEMGQEVTMRCQPILGHNTVFWYRQTMMQGLELLAYFRNRAPLDDSGMPKDRFSAEMPDATLATLKIQPSEPRDSAVYFCAGGLTPGQGHEKLFFGSGTQLSVL.

This clonotype was observed a handful of times. This chain connects TRBV20-1 to TRBJ2-7; TRBD2 matches at 9 bases. Germline V CDR1 and CDR2: DFQATT, SNEGSKA (reference sequence). V lost 3 bases, J lost 3 bases, and 6 bases stayed unmatched. The CDR3 sequence is 14 residues long. CDR3 sequence reads: CSASGTSGLYEQYF. The CDR3 coding sequence is TGCAGTGCTAGTGGAACTAGCGGGCTCTACGAGCAGTACTTC.

The gene calls are TRBV20-1 and TRBJ2-7; 11 bases align to TRBD2. Germline V lookup: CDR1 DFQATT, CDR2 SNEGSKA (reference sequence). The CDR3 loop spans 16 amino acids. Trimming took 0 bases from V and 0 from J; bases not matched to a gene: 4. Here the CDR3 reads CSARDRTSGSSYEQYF. CDR3 sequence (DNA): TGCAGTGCTAGAGATCGTACTAGCGGGAGCTCCTACGAGCAGTACTTC.

Regarding this clonotype: At one end, the junction sequence differs from germline, possibly due to a read error. The chain combines TRBV7-2 with TRBJ2-7; D may be TRBD1 (5 bases). The CDR3 has 15 residues. Germline values: CDR1 SGHTA, CDR2 FQGNSA. CDR3 in DNA: TGTGCCAGCAGCTTACACCAGGGCAGCTCCTACGGGCAGTACTTC. This encodes CASSLHQGSSYGQYF.

This clonotype was seen repeatedly, ten times or more. The CDR3 coding sequence is TGTGCCAGTAGTATGTTCATCGGGACGGCGGGGGATGGCTACACCTTC. Amino acid sequence: CASSMFIGTAGDGYTF. The V call is TRBV19, the J call TRBJ1-2; TRBD1 might be the D (5 bases). The CDR3 runs 16 residues. Germline CDR1 and CDR2: LNHDA and SQIVND (reference sequence). Trimming shortened V by 3 bases and J by 6 bases, and 20 bases separated the two germline ends.